Reported below is one T cell receptor beta chain. What it recognizes is unknown. These data belong to a study of neoadjuvant nivolumab and ipilimumab in lung cancer. The study's findings and limits: Higher pretherapy blood TCR richness went with higher resected-tumor richness. Only two of four nivolumab-treated tumors gained richness and clonality by surgery.

Only in-frame clones appear in the TCRdb table, and some are missing; sequencing was by immunoSEQ multiplex PCR. The sample shows over 25,000 clones, more than 75% of them seen only once. The source is an adult with non-small cell lung cancer. The sequencing used tumor tissue, collected after neoadjuvant nivolumab, alone or with ipilimumab, at or shortly before surgery.

This CDR3 is CASSSSGIGKLFF. The DNA of the CDR3 is TGTGCCAGCAGCTCGTCAGGTATAGGAAAACTGTTTTTT. The chain has TRBV7-6 and TRBJ1-4; D is ambiguous. Germline CDR1 and CDR2: SGHVS and FNYEAQ. The CDR3 runs 13 residues. With 4 bases removed from V and 10 bases from J, the gap between germline ends came to 13 bases. The complete variable domain, with remaining parts taken from reference TRBV7-6 and TRBJ1-4, reads GAGVSQSPRYKVTKRGQDVALRCDPISGHVSLYWYRQALGQGPEFLTYFNYEAQQDKSGLPNDRFSAERPEGSISTLTIQRTEQRDSAMYRCASSSSGIGKLFFGSGTQLSVL.